Listed here is a single T cell receptor beta chain. What it binds is not known. The sample contains more than one DNA sequence encoding this CDR3. This specimen belongs to a study of shared clonotypes between healthy human individuals. CDR3 size: 14 residues. Unmatched junction bases numbered 6, after V lost 4 bases and J lost 5 bases. The germline gives CDR1 SGHRS, CDR2 YFSETQ. General study points: Non-shared clonotypes displayed generation probabilities falling below those of clonotypes present in all four donors.

Study donors comprised healthy, HIV-negative adults devoid of recent acute infection or vaccination. A CD45RA+ naive subset and a CD45RA-negative memory subset were split from CD4+ cells. The assay was carried out at the deep level. Sequencing was performed with immunoSEQ multiplex PCR; in TCRdb, only in-frame clones are kept and a portion is missing. Altogether 2 million to 2.5 million clones are present, approximately 94% being singletons, with the ten largest covering over 0.1%. Sequencing was done on a sample of naive CD4+ T cells sorted from blood. Subset of the sample: CD45RA+ positively selected. V usage is TRBV5-1 and J usage is TRBJ2-1; 7 bases are a match to TRBD1. The receptor comes from a man younger than 30 in good health. CDR3 in amino acids: CASSLGQEHNEQFF. DNA for the CDR3: TGCGCCAGCAGCCTTGGACAGGAACACAATGAGCAGTTCTTC.